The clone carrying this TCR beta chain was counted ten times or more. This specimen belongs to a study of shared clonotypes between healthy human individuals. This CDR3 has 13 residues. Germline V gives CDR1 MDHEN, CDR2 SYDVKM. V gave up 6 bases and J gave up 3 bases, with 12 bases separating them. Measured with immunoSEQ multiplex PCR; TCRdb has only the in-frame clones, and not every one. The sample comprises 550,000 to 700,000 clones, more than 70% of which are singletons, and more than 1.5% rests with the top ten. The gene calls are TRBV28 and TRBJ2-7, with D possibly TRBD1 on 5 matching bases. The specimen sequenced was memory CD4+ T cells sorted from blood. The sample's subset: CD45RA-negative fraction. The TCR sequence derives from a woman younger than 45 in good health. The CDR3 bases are TGTGCCAGCAGGAACCCAGGGATCTACGAGCAGTACTTC. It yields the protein CASRNPGIYEQYF.